The rows below give T cell receptor beta chains drawn from one sample of a study of technical replicates of blood from several donors. The table came from immunoSEQ multiplex PCR; TCRdb's copy has only in-frame clones and leaves some out. Counted here are around 70,000 clones, roughly 97% occurring once; the ten biggest clones make up approximately 0.2%. Sequences were obtained from T cells isolated from PBMCs. All receptors derive from a human donor in good health. Each CDR3 is given with its conserved first and last residue. D genes are given only for firm matches. Expanded clones get a size class; other rows say once, few or many, or leave the size out.

clone size	V gene	D gene	J gene	CDR3 DNA	CDR3 protein
-	TRBV4-2	TRBD2	TRBJ2-7	TGTGCCAGCAGCCCAGGAGGGACTAGCTGGGGGTATGGCTACGAGCAGTACTTC	CASSPGGTSWGYGYEQYF
-	TRBV2	-	TRBJ2-7	TGTGCCAGCAGTGAAAGTGGAGGCAGCTCCTACGAGCAGTACTTC	CASSESGGSSYEQYF
-	TRBV19	-	TRBJ1-2	TGTGCCAGTAGTACTCCGGGACAACTCTATGGCTACACCTTC	CASSTPGQLYGYTF
once	TRBV5-6	-	TRBJ2-7	TGTGCCAGCAGCTTCAGGGTTCTTGACGAGCAGTACTTC	CASSFRVLDEQYF
-	TRBV2	TRBD2	TRBJ2-1	TGTGCCAGCAGAGGGACTAGCGGGCTTTACAATGAGCAGTTCTTC	CASRGTSGLYNEQFF
-	TRBV2	-	TRBJ2-7	TGTGCCAGCAGATCGGTAGGGAGTTCAACCGAGCAGTACTTC	CASRSVGSSTEQYF
-	TRBV29-1	-	TRBJ1-2	TGCAGCGCAAACCCTCTAGAGGGGGGGTATGGCTACACCTTC	CSANPLEGGYGYTF
-	TRBV29-1	TRBD1	TRBJ2-1	TGCAGCGGGGACAGGGGGCTCGAGAATGAGCAGTTCTTC	CSGDRGLENEQFF
-	TRBV7-9	-	TRBJ2-3	TGTGCCAGCAGCTTAGGGGACTTTAGCACAGATACGCAGTATTTT	CASSLGDFSTDTQYF
-	TRBV19	-	TRBJ2-1	TGTGCCACCTCGGGTAGCTCCTACAATGAGCAGTTCTTC	CATSGSSYNEQFF
-	TRBV13	-	TRBJ1-1	TGTGCCAGCCTCTCCGGTACCACTGAAGCTTTCTTT	CASLSGTTEAFF
-	TRBV18	-	TRBJ1-1	TGTGCCAGCTCAGCGGGACTTGGGGACACTGAAGCTTTCTTT	CASSAGLGDTEAFF
-	TRBV6-1	-	TRBJ1-2	TGTGCCCCCCGGCAATATCGACGTGCGGGGGGAGGCTACACCTTC	CAPRQYRRAGGGYTF
-	TRBV5-4	-	TRBJ1-3	TGTGCCAGCAGCTCGGCTAGCTCTGGAAACACCATATATTTT	CASSSASSGNTIYF
-	TRBV28	TRBD1	TRBJ1-1	TGTGCCAGCAGTTTTAGGACAGGTGAAGCTTTCTTT	CASSFRTGEAFF
-	TRBV9	TRBD1	TRBJ1-6	TGTGCCAGCAGCGCGAGACAGGGGAAAGATAATTCACCCCTCCACTTT	CASSARQGKDNSPLHF
-	TRBV2	-	TRBJ2-2	TGTGCCCGTACGGGAAAGTACGCCGGGGAGCTGTTTTTT	CARTGKYAGELFF
-	TRBV21-1	-	TRBJ2-7	TGTGCCAGCAGCAAACAGGGCGACTTTTCCTACGAGCAGTACTTC	CASSKQGDFSYEQYF
-	TRBV6-5	-	TRBJ1-1	TGTGCCAGCGGGCTCTCGGGACTCTTGAACACTGAAGCTTTCTTT	CASGLSGLLNTEAFF
once	TRBV5-1	-	TRBJ2-1	TGCGCCAGCACCGGGGTGGGGTCCTACAATGAGCAGTTCTTC	CASTGVGSYNEQFF
-	TRBV5-1	-	TRBJ2-2	TGCGCCAGCAGCTTGGTCGCGACGAACACCGGGGAGCTGTTTTTT	CASSLVATNTGELFF
-	TRBV11-3	-	TRBJ1-1	TGTGCCAGCAGCTTAGTTTCAGGGGTGGGTGAAGCTTTCTTT	CASSLVSGVGEAFF
once	TRBV4-1	-	TRBJ1-1	TGCGCCAGCAGCCAAGATTTCTCCGGGTGGGCTTTCTTT	CASSQDFSGWAFF
once	TRBV27	TRBD1	TRBJ2-7	TGTGCCAGCAGTTTGGGACAGTCCTACGAGCAGTACTTC	CASSLGQSYEQYF
-	TRBV6-6	TRBD1	TRBJ2-7	TGTGCCAGCAGAGGGACAGGGGCCTACGAGCAGTACTTC	CASRGTGAYEQYF
-	TRBV6-6	-	TRBJ1-4	TGTGCCAGCAGTTATGGGGAGGGAGATGAAAAACTGTTTTTT	CASSYGEGDEKLFF
-	TRBV12-5	TRBD2	TRBJ2-5	TGTGCTAGTGGCAGTAGCGGGGAGCCCCAAGAGACCCAGTACTTC	CASGSSGEPQETQYF
-	TRBV5-7	TRBD1	TRBJ1-2	TGTGCCAGCAGCGGAGGACAGGGAGCCTATGGCTACACCTTC	CASSGGQGAYGYTF
-	TRBV27	TRBD2	TRBJ2-7	TGTGCCAGCAGTACCGGGGGACTAGCGGGGATCTTCTACGAGCAGTACTTC	CASSTGGLAGIFYEQYF
-	TRBV28	TRBD1	TRBJ1-1	TGTGCCAGCAAGACCACCGGGACAGGGAGCGGCACTGAAGCTTTCTTT	CASKTTGTGSGTEAFF
-	TRBV25-1	-	TRBJ2-2	TGTGCCAGCAGTCACAGGGTTTCCGGGGAGCTGTTTTTT	CASSHRVSGELFF
-	TRBV2	TRBD2	TRBJ2-7	TGTGCCAGCAGTGAACAGACTAGCGGGATGACCTCCTACGAGCAGTACTTC	CASSEQTSGMTSYEQYF
-	TRBV27	-	TRBJ1-2	TGTGCCAGCAGTTTCCAGGGTAGCATTGATGGCTACACCTTC	CASSFQGSIDGYTF
once	TRBV28	TRBD2	TRBJ2-1	TGTGCCAGCAGTCAAAGGGAGGGGCAGTTCTTC	CASSQREGQFF
-	TRBV6-6	TRBD1	TRBJ1-6	TGTGCCAGCAGGGGGACAGGGAGGGGGAATTCACCCCTCCACTTT	CASRGTGRGNSPLHF
-	TRBV21-1	-	TRBJ2-7	TGTGCCAGCTCTGACAAGCAGTACTTC	CASSDKQYF
-	TRBV11-2	TRBD1	TRBJ1-4	TGTGCCAGCAGATCGACAGGGACTAATGAAAAACTGTTTTTT	CASRSTGTNEKLFF
once	TRBV4-1	-	TRBJ2-1	TGCGCCAGCAGCCAAGTGGCGGGGAGACACAATGAGCAGTTCTTC	CASSQVAGRHNEQFF
-	TRBV4-2	-	TRBJ2-1	TGTGCCAGCAGCCAAGGAGGACTGAGCTCCTACAATGAGCAGTTCTTC	CASSQGGLSSYNEQFF
-	TRBV5-6	TRBD1	TRBJ2-1	TGTGCCAGCAGCTTCAGGACAGGGGGTTACAATGAGCAGTTCTTC	CASSFRTGGYNEQFF
-	TRBV7-9	TRBD2	TRBJ2-1	TGTGCCAGCGGTTTGATTAGCGGGAGACTGTACAATGAGCAGTTCTTC	CASGLISGRLYNEQFF
-	TRBV7-9	TRBD1	TRBJ2-1	TGTGCCAGCAGCCCTCTCCCGCAGGGGGTCGGTGAGCAGTTCTTC	CASSPLPQGVGEQFF
once	TRBV6-5	TRBD2	TRBJ2-5	TGTGCCAGCAGTTACTCTCGGACTAGCATGAAAGAGACCCAGTACTTC	CASSYSRTSMKETQYF
-	TRBV5-1	TRBD1	TRBJ2-6	TGCGCCAGCAGCTTTGGGACAGGGAACGTCCTGACTTTC	CASSFGTGNVLTF
-	TRBV27	TRBD2	TRBJ2-1	TGTGCCAGCAGTTTGACTAGCGGGGGAGATTATGAGCAGTTCTTC	CASSLTSGGDYEQFF
-	TRBV11-3	TRBD2	TRBJ2-1	TGTGCCAGCGGCCGTAGCGGGGACCTATACAATGAGCAGTTCTTC	CASGRSGDLYNEQFF
-	TRBV7-9	TRBD1	TRBJ1-4	TGTGCCAGCAGCCCGGGGACAGCGTTTAATGAAAAACTGTTTTTT	CASSPGTAFNEKLFF
-	TRBV19	TRBD2	TRBJ2-2	TGTGCCAGTAGTAACCTAGCGGGAACCGGGGAGCTGTTTTTT	CASSNLAGTGELFF
-	TRBV2	-	TRBJ2-3	TGTGCCAGCAGTGATAATACGCAGTATTTT	CASSDNTQYF
-	TRBV5-4	TRBD2	TRBJ2-3	TGTGCCAGCAGAAGGATTAGCGGGGGGGACACAGATACGCAGTATTTT	CASRRISGGDTDTQYF
-	TRBV28	TRBD1	TRBJ1-2	TGTGCCAGCAGTTTGTGGACAGGGGAGGGTTCCTATGGCTACACCTTC	CASSLWTGEGSYGYTF
-	TRBV2	-	TRBJ1-1	TGTGCCAGCAGTGGTTCCCCGGGGGGGAACACTGAAGCTTTCTTT	CASSGSPGGNTEAFF
-	TRBV5-3	TRBD1	TRBJ1-6	TGTGCCAGAAGCAATACAGGGGGGTACTCATCCCTCCACTTT	CARSNTGGYSSLHF
-	TRBV2	-	TRBJ1-1	TGTGCCAGCCACCTAGGGAGCATGAACACTGAAGCTTTCTTT	CASHLGSMNTEAFF
-	TRBV6-6	TRBD1	TRBJ1-2	TGTGCCAGCAGTCAAACAGGGGTGCAGAGCTATGGCTACACCTTC	CASSQTGVQSYGYTF
-	TRBV6-1	TRBD1	TRBJ1-1	TGTGCCAGCCGTACGGACAGGTGGAACACTGAAGCTTTCTTT	CASRTDRWNTEAFF
-	TRBV28	-	TRBJ1-3	TGTGCCAGCAGTTTAGGGCCTTCAGGGTCATGGAACACCATATATTTT	CASSLGPSGSWNTIYF
-	TRBV28	TRBD1	TRBJ1-4	TGTGCCAGCACAGGGGGCGGAACTAATGAAAAACTGTTTTTT	CASTGGGTNEKLFF